This TCR beta chain appears in the sequencing data of a study of T-cell reconstitution after alpha-beta-depleted transplantation in children. With 0 bases removed from V and 3 bases from J, the gap between germline ends came to 13 bases. Looked up from germline, CDR1 is SGHRS and CDR2 is YFSETQ. The CDR3 has 15 residues. The sample holds a few counts of this clonotype. Its antigen is not identified. Unique molecular identifiers were incorporated when the TCRbeta library was constructed. From the PCR reads, TCRdb called clonotypes with MiXCR, one entry per CDR3 protein. The data hold 300,000 to 350,000 distinct CDR3 sequences, with 15% to 20% observed a single time. Study outcomes and limitations: At the one-year point after transplant, T-cell counts and TCRbeta diversity were found to come mostly from T cells that had been newly produced.

The sequence was collected from a male patient aged 2-10 years who had a stem cell transplant for acute lymphoblastic leukemia, so the T cells may come from the graft donor. V and J are TRBV5-1 and TRBJ2-7; D possibly corresponds to TRBD2 (5 bases). The sequencing here drew on PBMCs, mostly from graft donor cells, taken 360 days after TCRalphabeta/CD19-depleted stem cell transplant. This CDR3 reads CASSLDPGGFYEQYF. CDR3 DNA: TGCGCCAGCAGCTTGGATCCTGGCGGGTTCTACGAGCAGTACTTC. Full variable domain (rest looked up from reference TRBV5-1 and TRBJ2-7): KAGVTQTPRYLIKTRGQQVTLSCSPISGHRSVSWYQQTPGQGLQFLFEYFSETQRNKGNFPGRFSGRQFSNSRSEMNVSTLELGDSALYLCASSLDPGGFYEQYFGPGTRLTVT.